The 25 T cell receptor beta chains listed next were all sequenced from one sample in a study of blood T cells in healthy people across ages. Through a sample-barcoded 5' primer and a J-beta primer mix, a second PCR was run for roughly 7 to 12 cycles. Using its own MiXCR run on the 5' RACE reads, TCRdb lists one record per CDR3 protein. This table holds 600,000 or so distinct CDR3 sequences, 40% to 50% found once. Sample: blood. These TCRs come from a man aged 80 or over in good health.

The chain employs TRBV12-3 or TRBV12-4 and TRBJ2-3; 7 nucleotides line up with TRBD2. With V trimmed by 6 bases and J by 2 bases, 8 bases remained unmatched. This CDR3 is 15 amino acids long. CDR3: CASRWTSGPTDTQYF. The CDR3 DNA sequence: TGTGCCAGCAGGTGGACTAGTGGACCCACAGATACGCAGTATTTT.

In its sample, this clonotype was seen once. A single base separates this from a much larger clone, so it may be a read error. CDR3 amino acids: CASSLWRGSSYNEQYF. The CDR3 bases are TGTGCCAGCAGTCTATGGCGGGGAAGCTCCTACAATGAGCAGTACTTC. The chain employs TRBV27 and TRBJ2-1; a possible D gene is TRBD2 (6 bases). The last part of the DNA fits TRBJ2-7 better; the J call may be wrong. The CDR3 covers 16 residues. Germline CDR1 and CDR2: MNHEY and SMNVEV (reference sequence).

The rearrangement links TRBV29-1 to TRBJ2-3; tentatively, D is TRBD1 (6 bases). Germline CDR1 and CDR2: SQVTM and ANQGSEA. Between the trimmed V and J ends, which lost 7 bases and 2 bases, there was a span of 16 bases. This CDR3 is 14 amino acids long. The CDR3 loop is CSAPGHTITDTQYF. CDR3 DNA sequence: TGCAGCGCGCCGGGACATACCATCACAGATACGCAGTATTTT.

As for this clonotype: Germline and junction disagree at one end, which may indicate a read error. This rearrangement joins TRBV6-5 to TRBJ2-2; D is possibly TRBD2 (6 bases). The CDR3 length is 14 residues. CDR1 and CDR2 from the germline V gene are MNHEY and SVGAGI. The CDR3 nucleotides are TGTGCCAGCAGTCGCCGAACGGGCACCGGGGGGCTGTTTTTT. This codes for CASSRRTGTGGLFF.

The genes are TRBV20-1 and TRBJ1-3; perhaps TRBD1 as D (6 bases). Trimming cost V 3 bases and J 0 bases, with 18 bases left between them. The CDR3 covers 17 residues. CDR1 DFQATT and CDR2 SNEGSKA come from the germline V gene (reference sequence). The CDR3 is CSASPIGGLLSGNTIYF. In nucleotides, the CDR3 is TGCAGTGCTAGCCCCATAGGGGGTCTTCTCTCTGGAAACACCATATATTTT.

This clonotype has a handful of counts. Its ends do not fully match the called genes, so a read error is possible. The chain uses TRBV3-1 and TRBJ2-1; D gene unclear. Looked up from germline, CDR1 is LGHDT and CDR2 is YNNKEL (reference sequence). The length of the CDR3 is 14 residues. In nucleotides, the CDR3 is TGTGCCAGCAGCCAAGAGTACTCCCACAATGAGCAGTTCTTC. Encoded protein: CASSQEYSHNEQFF.

Concerning this clonotype itself: At one end the junction does not follow the germline gene, possibly because of a read error. J is TRBJ1-4 and V is TRBV3-1, with D perhaps TRBD1 (5 bases). The CDR3 is made up of 14 amino acids. Germline CDR1 LGHDT, CDR2 YNNKEL (reference sequence). CDR3 region: CASSSRDLNEKLFF. DNA of the CDR3: TGTGCCAGCAGCTCCCGGGACCTCAATGAGAAACTGTTTTTT.

The rearrangement joins TRBV7-3 to TRBJ2-3, with TRBD2 matching 9 bases. The CDR3 is 15 amino acids. CDR1 SGHTA and CDR2 FQGTGA come from the germline V gene. The V segment lost 5 bases and the J segment 4 bases; nucleotides outside the gene matches: 7. CDR3 protein: CASSNAGGPADTQYF. The CDR3 nucleotides are TGTGCCAGCAGCAACGCGGGGGGGCCCGCAGATACGCAGTATTTT. Full variable domain (outside the CDR3, taken from reference TRBV7-3 and TRBJ2-3): GAGVSQTPSNKVTEKGKYVELRCDPISGHTALYWYRQSLGQGPEFLIYFQGTGAADDSGLPNDRFFAVRPEGSVSTLKIQRTERGDSAVYLCASSNAGGPADTQYFGPGTRLTVL.

A few counts support this clonotype. A read error may be the cause here, since a much bigger clone is one base away. The chain couples TRBV6-1 to TRBJ2-5, with D maybe TRBD2 (8 bases). Trimming removed 3 bases at V and 7 bases at J, with 30 bases between. Germline CDR1 reads MNHNS; CDR2 reads SASEGT. CDR3 size: 19 residues. CDR3 amino acids: CASSEFGTADLGLAGTQYF. CDR3 nucleotides: TGTGCCAGCAGTGAGTTCGGGACAGCCGATTTAGGACTAGCAGGGACCCAGTACTTC.

The chain carries TRBV24-1 and TRBJ1-2; no definite D call. The CDR3 extends over 14 amino acids. Germline loops: CDR1 KGHDR, CDR2 SFDVKD. Trimming shortened V by 9 bases and J by 5 bases, and 18 bases separated the two germline ends. For the CDR3, the DNA is TGTGCCACCTCTCAACCCCCAACGAATTATGGCTACACCTTC. It yields the protein CATSQPPTNYGYTF.

Regarding this clonotype: An end of the junction does not agree with germline; a read error may underlie this. The chain recombines TRBV7-7 with TRBJ2-1, with 7 bases matching TRBD1. CDR1 is SSHAT, CDR2 FNYEAQ, per germline (reference sequence). CDR3 size: 16 residues. The CDR3 protein is CASSSDRAAGINEQFF. The DNA for the CDR3 is TGTGCTAGCAGCTCCGACAGGGCCGCCGGAATTAATGAGCAGTTCTTC.

In the case of this clonotype: Compared with germline, one end of the junction differs, possibly owing to a read error. V gene TRBV7-7 combines with J gene TRBJ2-5; no definite D call. Germline assignment: CDR1 SSHAT and CDR2 FNYEAQ (reference sequence). The CDR3 runs 14 residues. The CDR3 protein is CASSVGLSGETQYF. In DNA form, the CDR3 reads TGTGCTAGCAGCGTAGGCCTATCGGGTGAGACCCAGTACTTC. Full variable domain (outside the CDR3, taken from reference TRBV7-7 and TRBJ2-5): GAGVSQSPRYKVTKRGQDVTLRCDPISSHATLYWYQQALGQGPEFLTYFNYEAQPDKSGLPSDRFSAERPEGSISTLTIQRTEQRDSAMYRCASSVGLSGETQYFGPGTRLLVL.

Concerning this clonotype: This may arise from a read error, as a much more abundant clone is one base away. This rearrangement joins TRBV14 to TRBJ2-7; D not certain. The CDR3 runs 13 residues. From germline, CDR1 is SGHDN and CDR2 FVKESK. Trimming stripped 0 bases from V and 3 bases from J, with 6 bases between. The DNA for the CDR3 is TGTGCCAGCAGCCAAGATAGGGACTACGAGCAGTACTTC. Translating it yields CASSQDRDYEQYF.

The sample holds many counts of this clonotype. V gene TRBV7-9 combines with J gene TRBJ1-3; a possible D gene is TRBD1 (5 bases). The CDR3 is 16 residues long. V was shortened by 5 bases and J by 3 bases, with 17 bases between the two germline ends. Germline assignment: CDR1 SEHNR and CDR2 FQNEAQ (reference sequence). DNA of the CDR3: TGTGCCAGCAGCCCCCTGAGAGGGGAATATGGAAACACCATATATTTT. Translated: CASSPLRGEYGNTIYF. Filled out from reference TRBV7-9 and TRBJ1-3, the complete variable domain reads DTGVSQNPRHKITKRGQNVTFRCDPISEHNRLYWYRQTLGQGPEFLTYFQNEAQLEKSRLLSDRFSAERPKGSFSTLEIQRTEQGDSAMYLCASSPLRGEYGNTIYFGEGSWLTVV.

The rearrangement joins TRBV2 to TRBJ2-7; a weak D match, TRBD1 (6 bases). The CDR3 has 15 amino acids. The germline V gene encodes CDR1 SNHLY and CDR2 FYNNEI. Trimming left V 2 bases short and J 2 bases short, with 13 bases between. The CDR3 DNA is TGTGCCAGCAGTGAATGGCAGGGGATAGCCTACGAGCAGTACTTC. Translating gives CASSEWQGIAYEQYF. The full variable domain, in which reference TRBV2 and TRBJ2-7 provide the parts outside the CDR3, is EPEVTQTPSHQVTQMGQEVILRCVPISNHLYFYWYRQILGQKVEFLVSFYNNEISEKSEIFDDQFSVERPDGSNFTLKIRSTKLEDSAMYFCASSEWQGIAYEQYFGPGTRLTVT.

The V and J genes are TRBV29-1 and TRBJ2-3; D is unclear. The CDR3 totals 14 residues. Looked up from germline, CDR1 is SQVTM and CDR2 is ANQGSEA. Trimming stripped 1 base from V and 0 bases from J, with 8 bases between. CDR3 sequence: CSVEVWASTDTQYF. CDR3 DNA sequence: TGCAGCGTTGAAGTATGGGCTAGCACAGATACGCAGTATTTT.

The chain has TRBV7-8 and TRBJ2-3; TRBD1 agrees at 7 bases. With 6 bases clipped from V and 5 bases from J, the junction kept 23 bases outside the gene matches. Germline V gene sequence: CDR1 SGHVS, CDR2 FQNEAQ. This CDR3 is built from 19 residues. Here the CDR3 DNA reads TGTGCCAGCAGGGGCTTAGGGGAGCTCCGGGACAGCGGCGTAGATACGCAGTATTTT. As protein: CASRGLGELRDSGVDTQYF.

The chain uses TRBV5-6 and TRBJ2-1, with 9 bases identical to TRBD2. With 4 bases clipped from V and 7 bases from J, the junction kept 9 bases outside the gene matches. The CDR3 is 15 residues long. Germline CDR1 is SGHDT and CDR2 is YYEEEE. The CDR3 protein is CASSPPGGRENEQFF. The CDR3 region has the DNA TGTGCCAGCAGCCCTCCCGGCGGGAGGGAAAATGAGCAGTTCTTC.

This clonotype has only a few counts. J is TRBJ2-6 and V is TRBV4-2; 9 bases fit TRBD1. CDR3 length: 16 amino acids. Germline V gene lookup returns CDR1 LGHNA and CDR2 YNFKEQ. The ends lost 3 bases at V and 8 bases at J; junction bases unmatched: 8. The CDR3 here is CASSHPGQGASNVLTF. CDR3 sequence (DNA): TGTGCCAGCAGCCACCCGGGACAGGGAGCGTCCAACGTCCTGACTTTC.

The chain has TRBV7-2 and TRBJ2-7; TRBD2 matches at 10 bases. The trim removed 4 bases at V and 4 bases at J, leaving 10 bases unmatched. This CDR3 is built from 16 residues. Per germline, CDR1 SGHTA and CDR2 FQGNSA. CDR3: CASSSRTSGTIYEQYF. The CDR3 DNA reads as TGTGCCAGCAGCTCCCGGACTAGCGGCACGATATACGAGCAGTACTTC.

The chain uses TRBV29-1 and TRBJ1-1; no clear D. The CDR3 is 13 amino acids. CDR1 is SQVTM, CDR2 ANQGSEA, per germline. Trimming removed 3 bases at V and 0 bases at J, with 8 bases between. The CDR3 bases are TGCAGCGTTGATTCCGCTATGAACACTGAAGCTTTCTTT. This codes for CSVDSAMNTEAFF.

To note about this clonotype: Compared with germline, one end of the junction differs, possibly owing to a read error. V gene TRBV30 combines with J gene TRBJ1-1; D remains unclear. Germline V gene data show CDR1 as GTSNPN and CDR2 as SVGIG (reference sequence). The CDR3 totals 13 residues. The CDR3 protein is CAWSVTGMGEPFF. The DNA for the CDR3 is TGTGCCTGGAGTGTCACTGGAATGGGTGAACCTTTCTTT.

With regard to this clonotype: An end of the junction differs from the germline gene, which may be a read error. V gene TRBV6-5 combines with J gene TRBJ2-1; 10 bases agree with TRBD2. The CDR3 contains 15 residues. From germline, CDR1 is MNHEY and CDR2 SVGAGI. The CDR3 sequence is CAGSQSGGGYNEQFF. CDR3 nucleotides: TGTGCCGGCAGTCAAAGCGGGGGGGGCTACAATGAGCAGTTCTTC.

V usage is TRBV20-1 and J usage is TRBJ2-7, with 7 bases lining up with TRBD2. The CDR3 totals 14 residues. The germline CDR1 and CDR2 sequences are DFQATT and SNEGSKA (reference sequence). Trimming took 6 bases from V and 0 from J; bases not matched to a gene: 8. As DNA, the CDR3 is TGCAGTGCCCAACAAGCGGGAAGCTCCTACGAGCAGTACTTC. It yields the protein CSAQQAGSSYEQYF.

Only a few counts were recorded for this clonotype. This chain uses TRBV20-1 with TRBJ1-2; D is uncertain. In germline, CDR1 is DFQATT, CDR2 SNEGSKA (reference sequence). The CDR3 consists of 12 residues. The V gene lost 0 bases and the J gene lost 12 bases, with 14 bases spanning the gap. The chain's CDR3 is CSARDLGRAHTF. The CDR3 DNA reads as TGCAGTGCTAGAGATCTAGGACGGGCTCACACCTTC.